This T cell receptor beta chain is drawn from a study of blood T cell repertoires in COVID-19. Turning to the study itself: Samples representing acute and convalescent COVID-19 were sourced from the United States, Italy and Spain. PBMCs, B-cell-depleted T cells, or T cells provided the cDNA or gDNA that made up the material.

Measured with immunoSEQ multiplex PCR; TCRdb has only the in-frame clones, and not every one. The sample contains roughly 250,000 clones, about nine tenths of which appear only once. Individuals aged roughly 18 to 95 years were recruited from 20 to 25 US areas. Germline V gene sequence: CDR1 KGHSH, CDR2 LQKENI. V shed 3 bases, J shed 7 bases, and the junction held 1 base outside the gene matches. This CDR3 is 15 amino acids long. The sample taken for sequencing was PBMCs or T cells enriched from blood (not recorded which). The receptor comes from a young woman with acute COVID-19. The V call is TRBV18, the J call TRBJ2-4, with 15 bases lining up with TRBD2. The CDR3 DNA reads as TGTGCCAGCTCACCTGGGACTAGCGGGGGGAACATTCAGTACTTC. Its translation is CASSPGTSGGNIQYF.